These 10 T cell receptor beta chains originate from one sample sequenced in a study of human T cells and chemical hapten exposure. As for time point: patch test 1, 2 weeks after DPC sensitization. This sample's treatment: therapeutic diphenylcyclopropenone sensitization with weekly scalp DPC. TCRdb passed the RACE reads through MiXCR, listing each CDR3 protein once. The sample lists some 79,000 distinct CDR3 sequences, under 9% occurring once. This material consisted of whole blood, taken in connection with sensitization to the hapten diphenylcyclopropenone (DPC). The receptors stem from a woman between 25 and 40 years old with alopecia areata. Some clones in this sample may be carry-over from other donors' samples.

This clonotype was observed a handful of times. The V and J genes are TRBV5-4 and TRBJ1-5; D ambiguous. Deletions cut 2 bases from V and 3 bases from J, with 12 bases between. The length of the CDR3 is 15 residues. The germline gives CDR1 SGHNT, CDR2 YYREEE (reference sequence). The CDR3: CASSFKHVDNQPQHF. CDR3 sequence (DNA): TGTGCCAGCAGCTTTAAGCACGTGGACAATCAGCCCCAGCATTTT.

As to this clonotype: Just one base apart from a much larger clone, this may be a read error. The rearrangement uses TRBV12-3 or TRBV12-4 and TRBJ2-7, with D unresolved. The CDR3 extends over 12 amino acids. Trimming shortened V by 7 bases and J by 5 bases, and 12 bases separated the two germline ends. The CDR3 is CASKSEDDEQYF. Written as DNA, the CDR3 is TGTGCCAGCAAGTCTGAGGATGACGAGCAGTACTTC.

The sample holds a few counts of this clonotype. V gene TRBV29-1 combines with J gene TRBJ2-3; 12 bases map to TRBD2. Germline loops: CDR1 SQVTM, CDR2 ANQGSEA. The CDR3 contains 17 residues. J gave up 4 bases and V 4 bases, and 12 bases lay outside the gene matches. Here the CDR3 DNA reads TGCAGCGTTGTTCGTCTAGCGGGGGGGGTACGGTCAGATACGCAGTATTTT. This gives the protein CSVVRLAGGVRSDTQYF.

This clonotype has a count of ten or more. The V gene is TRBV9, the J gene TRBJ1-3; tentatively, D is TRBD1 (5 bases). This CDR3 spans 14 amino acids. Germline CDR1 reads SGDLS; CDR2 reads YYNGEE. V was clipped by 5 bases and J by 8 bases, with 17 bases between them. CDR3 residues: CASRRGAGSDTIYF. CDR3 coding DNA: TGTGCCAGCAGGAGAGGGGCAGGGAGTGACACCATATATTTT.

This clonotype was detected many times. The gene calls are TRBV12-3 or TRBV12-4 and TRBJ2-2; possibly TRBD2 for D (6 bases). Trimming removed 3 bases at V and 7 bases at J, with 12 bases between. The CDR3 spans 14 residues. The CDR3, as DNA: TGTGCCAGCAGTTTCTGGGGGGAAGGCGGGGAGCTGTTTTTT. Protein: CASSFWGEGGELFF.

At least ten counts were recorded for this clonotype. This rearrangement joins TRBV20-1 to TRBJ1-1; D gene unclear. With 5 bases removed from V and 0 bases from J, the gap between germline ends came to 7 bases. CDR1 and CDR2 (germline): DFQATT, SNEGSKA (reference sequence). The CDR3 contains 12 residues. The CDR3 nucleotides read TGCAGTGCTTGGACTGTGAACACTGAAGCTTTCTTT. Its protein product is CSAWTVNTEAFF.

This chain links TRBV6-5 with TRBJ2-1, with a tentative D call TRBD2 (6 bases). CDR3 length equals 16 residues. Germline V gene sequence: CDR1 MNHEY, CDR2 SVGAGI. Trimming pared 0 bases from V and 8 bases from J, leaving 17 bases between. The CDR3 protein is CASSYSSPGGLDEQFF. CDR3 nucleotide sequence: TGTGCCAGCAGTTACTCCTCACCCGGAGGGCTCGATGAGCAGTTCTTC.

This clonotype occurred a few times. The chain carries TRBV9 and TRBJ1-5; D call uncertain. V lost 4 bases, J lost 3 bases, and 14 bases lay in between. Germline lookup yields CDR1 SGDLS and CDR2 YYNGEE. The CDR3 extends over 15 amino acids. This CDR3 is CASSPGPGNNQPQHF. Written as DNA, the CDR3 is TGTGCCAGCAGCCCCGGCCCCGGAAACAATCAGCCCCAGCATTTT.

This clonotype was recorded at least ten times. The chain employs TRBV6-5 and TRBJ2-7, with D perhaps TRBD1 (5 bases). CDR1 is MNHEY and CDR2 is SVGAGI in the germline V gene. The V end lost 1 base, the J end lost 7 bases, and 17 bases lay between the germline ends. The length of the CDR3 is 15 residues. This CDR3 is CASSYFNAGPWEQYF. In DNA form, the CDR3 reads TGTGCCAGCAGTTACTTTAACGCAGGGCCCTGGGAGCAGTACTTC.

This chain joins TRBV12-5 and TRBJ2-7, with 7 bases identical to TRBD1. The CDR3 totals 13 residues. Germline CDR1 is LGHNT and CDR2 is FRNRAP. The V segment lost 6 bases and the J segment 2 bases; nucleotides outside the gene matches: 4. The CDR3 DNA is TGTGCTAGTGGGCGACAGGGCCCCTACGAGCAGTACTTC. This codes for CASGRQGPYEQYF.